This entry describes one TCR beta chain. Its antigen is unidentified. Per germline, CDR1 SGHRS and CDR2 YFSETQ. The CDR3 length is 15 residues. The source of the sample is a study of cytomegalovirus exposure and HLA in healthy donors. Study outcomes and limitations: According to the study, approximately 150 TCR beta chains were cytomegalovirus-associated. Among donors in an Asian-associated ancestry cluster, a later analysis reportedly found fewer N-insertions than the approximately 700-donor mean. The study assumed roughly uniform donor sequencing depth for presence/absence analyses.

A multiplex PCR was run with 60 Vbeta primers and 13 Jbeta primers. Original data processing: Counted up in a later analysis, unique TCR beta chains came to about 83 million, with around 10 million shared. The repertoire was sequenced with immunoSEQ multiplex PCR; TCRdb's copy has only in-frame clones and lacks some. That table furnishes V, J and clone size, whereas the DNA furnished D and trimming. The sample comprises 120,000 or so clones, approximately 80% of which are singletons, and about 4.9% rests with the top ten. This sequence originates from a man between 50 and 59 years old in good health and CMV-seropositive. V usage is TRBV5-1 and J usage is TRBJ2-5; 7 nucleotides match TRBD2. TRBJ2-7 explains the end of the DNA better; the J call may be wrong. The sequenced sample was PBMCs. The CDR3 loop is CASSQTSANTYEQYF. The CDR3 DNA follows: TGCGCCAGCAGCCAAACTAGCGCAAATACCTACGAGCAGTACTTC.